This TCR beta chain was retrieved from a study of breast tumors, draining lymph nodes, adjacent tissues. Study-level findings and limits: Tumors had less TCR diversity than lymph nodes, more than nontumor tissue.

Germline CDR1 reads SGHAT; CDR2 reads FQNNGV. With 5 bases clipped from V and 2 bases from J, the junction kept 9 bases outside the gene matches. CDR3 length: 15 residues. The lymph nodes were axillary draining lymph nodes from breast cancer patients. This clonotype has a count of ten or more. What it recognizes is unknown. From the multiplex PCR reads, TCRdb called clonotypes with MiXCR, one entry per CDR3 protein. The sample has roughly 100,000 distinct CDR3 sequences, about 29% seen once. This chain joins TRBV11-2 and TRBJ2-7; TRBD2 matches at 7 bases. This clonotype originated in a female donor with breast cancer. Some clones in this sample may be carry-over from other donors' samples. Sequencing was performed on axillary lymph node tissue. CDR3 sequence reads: CASSPASGDTYEQYF. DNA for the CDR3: TGTGCCAGCAGCCCAGCCAGCGGGGATACCTACGAGCAGTACTTC.